This T cell receptor beta chain appears in the sequencing data of a study of T-cell reconstitution after alpha-beta-depleted transplantation in children. Broader study findings: High day-60 TCRbeta diversity in some patients came from surviving recipient T cells and thymic progenitors. Expanded graft clones numbering several hundred reportedly gave rise to alpha-beta T cells about two months after transplant. A year had passed since transplant, and T-cell counts and diversity by then came mostly from newly produced T cells.

Notes on this clonotype: Its antigen is unidentified.

The trim removed 0 bases at V and 1 base at J, leaving 6 bases unmatched. The CDR3 covers 16 residues. Germline V gene data show CDR1 as SGDLS and CDR2 as YYNGEE. Unique molecular identifiers featured in how the TCRbeta library was prepared. TCRdb reprocessed the PCR reads with MiXCR, giving one entry per CDR3 protein. The sample records about 870,000 distinct CDR3 sequences, around 15% being singletons. The genes are TRBV9 and TRBJ1-1, with TRBD1 matching 7 bases. The sequences come from PBMCs, mostly from graft donor cells, collected 360 days after TCRalphabeta/CD19-depleted stem cell transplant. The receptor's source is a male patient between 10 and 17 years old who had a stem cell transplant for acute lymphoblastic leukemia, so the T cells may come from the graft donor. The CDR3 reads CASSVGDRDRNTEAFF. CDR3 DNA sequence: TGTGCCAGCAGCGTAGGAGACCGGGACAGGAACACTGAAGCTTTCTTT.